Listed here are 30 T cell receptor beta chains from one sample, sequenced in a study of T cells in Graves' hyperthyroidism and ophthalmopathy. Researchers amplified the TCR beta CDR3 regions from RNA transcripts. HTBI primers drove first-round RT-PCR of the TCR CDR3. TCRdb analysed the multiplex PCR reads with MiXCR anew, one entry per CDR3 protein. The sample lists a few hundred thousand distinct CDR3 sequences; roughly a sixth were seen once. Sequencing input: blood. The origin of the receptors is a woman aged 40 to 50 with Graves' ophthalmopathy.

Ten or more counts support this clonotype. The genes are TRBV6-5 and TRBJ2-3; D call uncertain. The V gene's germline CDR1 is MNHEY and CDR2 SVGAGI. The CDR3 covers 15 residues. V was shortened by 2 bases and J by 1 base, with 10 bases between the two germline ends. CDR3 coding DNA: TGTGCCAGCAGTTACGGAGTGTCCGGCACAGATACGCAGTATTTT. Its protein product is CASSYGVSGTDTQYF.

This clonotype was detected only a few times. The chain recombines TRBV11-2 with TRBJ2-1, with TRBD1 matching over 8 bases. With V trimmed by 2 bases and J by 0 bases, 6 bases remained unmatched. This CDR3 comprises 17 residues. CDR1 SGHAT and CDR2 FQNNGV come from the germline V gene. CDR3 in amino acids: CASSLWGDRSSYNEQFF. The CDR3 nucleotides read TGTGCCAGCAGCTTATGGGGGGACAGGAGCTCCTACAATGAGCAGTTCTTC.

J is TRBJ1-3 and V is TRBV18; tentatively, D is TRBD1 (5 bases). Trimming removed 1 base at V and 0 bases at J, with 10 bases between. Germline assignment: CDR1 KGHSH and CDR2 LQKENI. This CDR3 has 16 residues. The CDR3 spells CASSPLSRASGNTIYF. CDR3 in DNA: TGTGCCAGCTCACCACTGAGCAGGGCCTCTGGAAACACCATATATTTT.

This clonotype was observed at least ten times. V is TRBV12-3 or TRBV12-4 and J is TRBJ2-2; 9 bases are a match to TRBD1. The V gene end was trimmed by 2 bases and the J gene end by 6 bases; junction bases not matched to a gene: 10. The CDR3 extends over 17 amino acids. The CDR3 loop is CASSLTIGTGNAGELFF. CDR3 nucleotides: TGTGCCAGCAGTTTAACAATAGGGACAGGGAATGCCGGGGAGCTGTTTTTT.

The J gene is TRBJ1-3, the V gene TRBV7-9, with 7 bases lining up with TRBD1. CDR3 length: 17 amino acids. V shed 4 bases, J shed 2 bases, and the junction held 11 bases outside the gene matches. Germline CDR1 and CDR2: SEHNR and FQNEAQ (reference sequence). Here the CDR3 reads CASSSGKGDSAGNTIYF. CDR3 DNA: TGTGCCAGCAGCTCCGGAAAAGGGGACAGTGCTGGAAACACCATATATTTT.

The table lists this clonotype with many counts. The chain couples TRBV28 to TRBJ1-1; D remains ambiguous. V gave up 7 bases and J gave up 8 bases, with 14 bases separating them. CDR1 and CDR2 from the germline V gene are MDHEN and SYDVKM. This CDR3 has 12 residues. CDR3 loop: CASISRPSEAFF. CDR3 nucleotides: TGTGCCAGCATTTCAAGACCATCGGAAGCTTTCTTT.

This clonotype was found many times. This sequence joins TRBV28 and TRBJ1-5; D unresolved. Looked up from germline, CDR1 is MDHEN and CDR2 is SYDVKM. The germline V and J ends were trimmed by 6 bases and 11 bases, with 20 bases remaining between them. The CDR3 is 14 residues long. The CDR3 bases are TGTGCCAGCAGCCTAGACCAAAGGACGAGATCCCAGCATTTT. This translates into CASSLDQRTRSQHF.

This clonotype was seen ten or more times. V is TRBV6-1 and J is TRBJ2-5; 9 nucleotides align to TRBD2. This CDR3 has 13 residues. Trimming removed 10 bases from V and 4 bases from J; junction bases left unmatched: 7. The germline V gene has CDR1 MNHNS and CDR2 SASEGT. DNA for the CDR3: TGTGCCAATGGAGCGGGAGGCACAGAGACCCAGTACTTC. Residues: CANGAGGTETQYF.

This clonotype was detected only a few times. This chain connects TRBV6-5 to TRBJ2-1; D unclear. This CDR3 is built from 12 residues. The V end was cut by 4 bases, the J end by 9 bases, with 10 bases between. Germline CDR1 and CDR2: MNHEY and SVGAGI. The CDR3 nucleotides read TGTGCCAGCAGTTTCCTAAAGGGTGAGCAGTTCTTC. It encodes CASSFLKGEQFF.

The chain carries TRBV30 and TRBJ2-3; tentatively, D is TRBD1 or TRBD2 (5 bases each). The CDR3 runs 11 residues. Trimming pared 8 bases from V and 8 bases from J, leaving 14 bases between. From germline, CDR1 is GTSNPN and CDR2 SVGIG (reference sequence). Written as DNA, the CDR3 is TGTGCCGGGACGGCATGGGTTACGCAGTATTTT. It translates to CAGTAWVTQYF.

In this sample, this clonotype turned up many times. The rearrangement uses TRBV7-9 and TRBJ1-1; 9 bases fit TRBD1. The germline CDR1 and CDR2 sequences are SEHNR and FQNEAQ (reference sequence). V lost 5 bases, J lost 5 bases, and 6 bases stayed unmatched. This CDR3 region has 14 residues. The CDR3 sequence is CASSSTGGVTEAFF. CDR3 in DNA: TGTGCCAGCAGCAGTACAGGGGGCGTGACTGAAGCTTTCTTT.

V is TRBV20-1 and J is TRBJ2-1; 14 bases match TRBD2. J gave up 10 bases and V 3 bases, and 8 bases lay outside the gene matches. Germline V gene sequence: CDR1 DFQATT, CDR2 SNEGSKA (reference sequence). This CDR3 has 15 residues. The CDR3 here is CSASNRGLAGVEQFF. CDR3 in DNA: TGCAGTGCTAGTAACAGGGGACTAGCGGGAGTCGAGCAGTTCTTC.

This clonotype was picked up many times. The J gene is TRBJ2-1, the V gene TRBV28; possible D gene TRBD1, 6 bases. Germline V lookup: CDR1 MDHEN, CDR2 SYDVKM. V gave up 4 bases and J gave up 0 bases, with 10 bases separating them. The CDR3 length is 15 residues. CDR3 nucleotides: TGTGCCAGCAGTTCCCAGGGGATCTCCTACAATGAGCAGTTCTTC. This translates into CASSSQGISYNEQFF.

This clonotype occurred many times. The V gene is TRBV7-6, the J gene TRBJ2-1; D gene ambiguous. The length of the CDR3 is 13 residues. Germline V lookup: CDR1 SGHVS, CDR2 FNYEAQ. Trimming shortened V by 1 base and J by 9 bases, and 10 bases separated the two germline ends. Written as DNA, the CDR3 is TGTGCCAGCAGCTTAGGCATAGAAGGTGAGCAGTTCTTC. Residues: CASSLGIEGEQFF.

A few counts support this clonotype. The chain has TRBV5-1 and TRBJ2-2; D tentatively reads TRBD1 or TRBD2 (5 bases each). The CDR3 has 16 residues. CDR1 and CDR2 (germline): SGHRS, YFSETQ. V lost 4 bases and J 3 bases, leaving 16 bases between the germline ends. The CDR3 region has the DNA TGCGCCAGCAGCAAGCAAACGGGGCGGGACACCGGGGAGCTGTTTTTT. Amino acid sequence: CASSKQTGRDTGELFF.

This rearrangement joins TRBV27 to TRBJ1-1; D remains ambiguous. The germline CDR1 and CDR2 sequences are MNHEY and SMNVEV (reference sequence). The CDR3 is 13 residues long. The ends were cut back, 8 bases at V and 1 base at J, with 11 bases in the middle. CDR3 sequence reads: CASSGITNTEAFF. CDR3 coding DNA: TGTGCCAGCTCGGGGATAACGAACACTGAAGCTTTCTTT.

Many counts were recorded for this clonotype. This chain joins TRBV20-1 and TRBJ2-4, with TRBD2 matching 16 bases. CDR3 length equals 19 residues. The germline V gene has CDR1 DFQATT and CDR2 SNEGSKA (reference sequence). After removal of 1 base from V and 5 bases from J, the junction contained 11 bases not matched to a gene. CDR3 region: CSARGPGTSGRADQNIQYF. CDR3 in DNA: TGCAGTGCTAGAGGTCCCGGGACTAGCGGGAGGGCAGACCAAAACATTCAGTACTTC.

This clonotype was seen many times. The chain is built from TRBV2 and TRBJ2-7; TRBD2 might be the D (6 bases). The CDR3 spans 13 residues. Trimming cost V 4 bases and J 3 bases, with 10 bases left between them. The germline V gene encodes CDR1 SNHLY and CDR2 FYNNEI. CDR3 amino acids: CASSAGGIYEQYF. The CDR3 nucleotides are TGTGCCAGCAGTGCCGGCGGGATCTACGAGCAGTACTTC.

This clonotype appeared a few times. The chain combines TRBV18 with TRBJ2-2, with 8 bases identical to TRBD2. There are 15 residues in the CDR3. J lost 3 bases, V lost 5 bases, and 5 bases had no gene match. Germline V gene sequence: CDR1 KGHSH, CDR2 LQKENI. CDR3 DNA sequence: TGTGCCAGCTCAGCCTTTAGCGGGGACACCGGGGAGCTGTTTTTT. It codes for CASSAFSGDTGELFF.

V usage is TRBV19 and J usage is TRBJ2-1; 12 bases agree with TRBD2. From germline, CDR1 is LNHDA and CDR2 SQIVND (reference sequence). V trimming: 4 bases; J trimming: 7 bases; junction bases outside the gene matches: 8. The CDR3 length is 16 residues. The DNA for the CDR3 is TGTGCCAGTAGTACGCAGACTAGCGGGAGAGGGAATGAGCAGTTCTTC. This translates into CASSTQTSGRGNEQFF.

There are a few counts of this clonotype. The chain employs TRBV5-1 and TRBJ1-1, with TRBD1 matching 7 bases. The germline gives CDR1 SGHRS, CDR2 YFSETQ. The junction had 6 bases not matched to a gene; V was cut back by 4 bases and J by 0 bases. The CDR3 sequence is 15 residues long. The CDR3 here is CASSRLGGLNTEAFF. DNA of the CDR3: TGCGCCAGCAGCCGTTTAGGGGGCTTGAACACTGAAGCTTTCTTT.

The V and J genes are TRBV6-1 and TRBJ2-6; D possibly corresponds to TRBD1 (6 bases). Germline V CDR1 and CDR2: MNHNS, SASEGT. The CDR3 consists of 14 residues. The ends were cut back, 7 bases at V and 2 bases at J, with 9 bases in the middle. CDR3 sequence reads: CASTTGPGANVLTF. CDR3 in DNA: TGTGCCAGCACAACAGGGCCTGGGGCCAACGTCCTGACTTTC.

This clonotype was picked up many times. The chain carries TRBV5-1 and TRBJ2-5, with a tentative D call TRBD2 (6 bases). The CDR3 is made up of 15 amino acids. With 7 bases removed from V and 3 bases from J, the gap between germline ends came to 19 bases. Germline V gene lookup returns CDR1 SGHRS and CDR2 YFSETQ. CDR3 nucleotide sequence: TGCGCCAGCCCCACGGCGGGGCCTCAAAAAGAGACCCAGTACTTC. This codes for CASPTAGPQKETQYF. Full variable domain (rest looked up from reference TRBV5-1 and TRBJ2-5): KAGVTQTPRYLIKTRGQQVTLSCSPISGHRSVSWYQQTPGQGLQFLFEYFSETQRNKGNFPGRFSGRQFSNSRSEMNVSTLELGDSALYLCASPTAGPQKETQYFGPGTRLLVL.

The V and J genes are TRBV28 and TRBJ1-5; D is uncertain. CDR1 and CDR2 (germline): MDHEN, SYDVKM. V shed 1 base and J shed 6 bases, with 10 bases lying between them. This CDR3 is built from 14 residues. CDR3 residues: CASSLLGSGQPQHF. CDR3 coding DNA: TGTGCCAGCAGTTTATTGGGGTCGGGTCAGCCCCAGCATTTT.

The rearrangement joins TRBV20-1 to TRBJ2-1; maybe TRBD2 (5 bases). The CDR3 has 14 residues. Deletions cut 6 bases from V and 9 bases from J, with 21 bases between. Germline lookup yields CDR1 DFQATT and CDR2 SNEGSKA (reference sequence). DNA for the CDR3: TGCAGTGCCCCCACGATCGGGGAAGGGAGTGAGCAGTTCTTC. Protein: CSAPTIGEGSEQFF.

This clonotype was seen repeatedly, ten times or more. This rearrangement joins TRBV11-2 to TRBJ2-4; D possibly corresponds to TRBD1 (6 bases). CDR3 size: 13 residues. Germline loops: CDR1 SGHAT, CDR2 FQNNGV. V lost 5 bases, J lost 7 bases, and 12 bases lay in between. The DNA of the CDR3 is TGTGCCAGCAGCGCCACAGGGACCAACATTCAGTACTTC. It codes for CASSATGTNIQYF.

This clonotype showed up many times. This chain connects TRBV20-1 to TRBJ2-5; D gene unclear. The CDR3 covers 11 residues. The V and J ends lost 5 bases and 0 bases respectively, with 4 bases between them. The germline CDR1 and CDR2 sequences are DFQATT and SNEGSKA (reference sequence). The CDR3, as DNA: TGCAGTGCTTCGTACCAAGAGACCCAGTACTTC. Translated, it gives CSASYQETQYF.

The rearrangement links TRBV12-3 or TRBV12-4 to TRBJ2-2; D is possibly TRBD2 (6 bases). Trimming left V 8 bases short and J 3 bases short, with 16 bases between. This CDR3 region has 15 residues. In DNA, the CDR3 is TGTGCCAGCCTTTCCGGACGGGGGTACACCGGGGAGCTGTTTTTT. Its translation is CASLSGRGYTGELFF.

This clonotype was recorded many times. The chain joins TRBV18 to TRBJ1-5, with D uncertain. The CDR3 extends over 14 amino acids. V was pared by 3 bases and J by 4 bases, with 10 bases between. Germline loops: CDR1 KGHSH, CDR2 LQKENI. This chain's CDR3 is CASSPSDGNQPQHF. CDR3 coding DNA: TGTGCCAGCTCACCTTCCGACGGAAATCAGCCCCAGCATTTT.

CDR3 coding DNA: TGCAGCGTTAAGACAGACCTAGGGGAAAAACTGTTTTTT. Amino acid sequence: CSVKTDLGEKLFF. J is TRBJ1-4 and V is TRBV29-1; tentative D call: TRBD1 (5 bases). Germline V lookup: CDR1 SQVTM, CDR2 ANQGSEA. The CDR3 is 13 residues long. V lost 5 bases to trimming and J lost 8 bases, with 15 bases between them.